This TCR beta chain came from a study of T-cell memory formation after mild COVID-19. Study-level background: For the most part, TCR clusters were specific to one donor.

Study observations and caveats: Clones which contracted sat mainly in CM and EM if CD4+, and in EMRA if CD8+.

TCRdb redid the calling of the 5' RACE reads with MiXCR, one entry per CDR3 protein. The sample lists 130,000 to 150,000 distinct CDR3 sequences, 15% to 20% occurring once. Germline V lookup: CDR1 DFQATT, CDR2 SNEGSKA (reference sequence). V was cut by 0 bases and J by 2 bases, with 8 bases left in between. CDR3 size: 14 residues. This clonotype occurred many times. What it binds is unknown. The source is an adult woman who had mild COVID-19 (a few samples of this study predate the infection). Cell type and time point are not known. The sequenced sample consisted of PBMCs or a T cell subset sorted from them (not recorded which). V gene TRBV20-1 combines with J gene TRBJ2-1; possible D gene TRBD1, 6 bases. CDR3 coding DNA: TGCAGTGCTAGAGAAGGGGGACCCTACAATGAGCAGTTCTTC. Translation gives CSAREGGPYNEQFF.